This TCR beta chain was documented in a study of identical twins. The germline gives CDR1 SGDLS, CDR2 YYNGEE. With 0 bases removed from V and 0 bases from J, the gap between germline ends came to 7 bases. The CDR3 has 15 amino acids. Healthy Caucasians supplied all donations. After template switching added a universal primer site, the resulting cDNA carried unique molecular identifiers. Each CDR3 protein is one row after TCRdb ran MiXCR on the 5' RACE reads. The sample holds about 690,000 distinct CDR3 sequences, about 20% seen once. The data also belong to a second study, concerning T cells expressing NK-cell markers. That report notes: The CD3+CD56-NKG2C+ fraction of a handful of donors was also led by these clonotypes.

The sequenced sample consisted of PBMCs. This clonotype originated in a woman between 18 and 29 years old in good health. The chain recombines TRBV9 with TRBJ1-3; no clear D gene. The CDR3 bases are TGTGCCAGCAGCGTAGATGAATACTCTGGAAACACCATATATTTT. Translating gives CASSVDEYSGNTIYF.